A selection of T cell receptor beta chains follows, all from one sample in a study of beta chain features in type 1 diabetes. Clones were sequenced by immunoSEQ multiplex PCR, and TCRdb holds only the in-frame ones, with some missing. Of hundreds of thousands of clones listed, approximately 11% are singletons. The sample was naive CD4+ T cells from blood. These TCRs come from a woman aged 30 to 39 in good health. CDR3s include the opening cysteine and the closing phenylalanine or tryptophan. The D gene is left open where the match is weak. Rows may omit the clone size; those that give it use once, few, many or a size class.

d_gene: TRBD1; abundance: NA; j_gene: TRBJ2-6; v_gene: TRBV27; CDR3aa: CASSFTGTAYSGANVLTF; CDR3nt: TGTGCCAGCAGTTTCACCGGGACAGCCTACTCTGGGGCCAACGTCCTGACTTTC
d_gene: TRBD1; abundance: few; j_gene: TRBJ2-7; v_gene: TRBV18; CDR3aa: CASSAGTGGDEQYF; CDR3nt: TGTGCCAGCTCAGCCGGGACAGGGGGCGACGAGCAGTACTTC
d_gene: NA; abundance: NA; j_gene: TRBJ1-1; v_gene: TRBV7-9; CDR3aa: CASSLQGRDTEAFF; CDR3nt: TGTGCCAGCAGCCTACAGGGACGGGACACTGAAGCTTTCTTT
d_gene: NA; abundance: NA; j_gene: TRBJ1-1; v_gene: TRBV7-9; CDR3aa: CASSLVVGAGTEAFF; CDR3nt: TGTGCCAGCAGCTTAGTGGTGGGGGCGGGCACTGAAGCTTTCTTT
d_gene: NA; abundance: few; j_gene: TRBJ2-7; v_gene: TRBV28; CDR3aa: CASSPDLALGYEQYF; CDR3nt: TGTGCCAGCAGTCCCGACTTGGCTTTAGGCTACGAGCAGTACTTC
d_gene: TRBD2; abundance: few; j_gene: TRBJ2-7; v_gene: TRBV5-1; CDR3aa: CASSLKGLAGYEQYF; CDR3nt: TGCGCCAGCAGCTTGAAGGGACTAGCGGGATACGAGCAGTACTTC
d_gene: TRBD2; abundance: NA; j_gene: TRBJ2-1; v_gene: TRBV9; CDR3aa: CASSVVSGSGNEQFF; CDR3nt: TGTGCCAGCAGCGTAGTAAGCGGGAGTGGAAATGAGCAGTTCTTC
d_gene: TRBD1; abundance: NA; j_gene: TRBJ1-4; v_gene: TRBV18; CDR3aa: CASSQLSGQGSEKLFF; CDR3nt: TGTGCCAGCTCACAGCTCTCGGGACAGGGCTCTGAAAAACTGTTTTTT
d_gene: TRBD2; abundance: few; j_gene: TRBJ2-1; v_gene: TRBV7-2; CDR3aa: CASSLAPASGNNEQFF; CDR3nt: TGTGCCAGCAGCTTAGCGCCGGCTAGCGGAAACAATGAGCAGTTCTTC
d_gene: TRBD2; abundance: few; j_gene: TRBJ2-7; v_gene: TRBV28; CDR3aa: CASRGPGLATGEQYF; CDR3nt: TGTGCCAGCAGGGGTCCGGGACTAGCAACGGGCGAGCAGTACTTC
d_gene: NA; abundance: NA; j_gene: TRBJ2-3; v_gene: TRBV7-2; CDR3aa: CASSPAQLGADTQYF; CDR3nt: TGTGCCAGCAGCCCCGCACAGCTGGGCGCAGATACGCAGTATTTT
d_gene: TRBD1; abundance: few; j_gene: TRBJ2-5; v_gene: TRBV28; CDR3aa: CASSSGQQETQYF; CDR3nt: TGTGCCAGCAGTTCGGGACAGCAAGAGACCCAGTACTTC
d_gene: TRBD1; abundance: few; j_gene: TRBJ2-4; v_gene: TRBV2; CDR3aa: CASRGTGSNIQYF; CDR3nt: TGTGCCAGCAGGGGGACAGGGTCAAACATTCAGTACTTC
d_gene: TRBD1; abundance: NA; j_gene: TRBJ2-7; v_gene: TRBV29-1; CDR3aa: CSVGQKVAYEQYF; CDR3nt: TGCAGCGTGGGACAGAAGGTCGCCTACGAGCAGTACTTC
d_gene: NA; abundance: NA; j_gene: TRBJ2-3; v_gene: TRBV4-2; CDR3aa: CASSPGRLEATDTQYF; CDR3nt: TGTGCCAGCAGCCCGGGGAGGCTAGAGGCGACAGATACGCAGTATTTT
d_gene: NA; abundance: NA; j_gene: TRBJ2-7; v_gene: TRBV7-2; CDR3aa: CASSLEGYQVRGEQYF; CDR3nt: TGTGCCAGCAGCTTAGAAGGGTACCAGGTCCGGGGGGAGCAGTACTTC
d_gene: TRBD2; abundance: few; j_gene: TRBJ2-1; v_gene: TRBV7-3; CDR3aa: CASSSTSGTGNEQFF; CDR3nt: TGTGCCAGCAGCTCGACTAGCGGGACGGGCAATGAGCAGTTCTTC
d_gene: NA; abundance: NA; j_gene: TRBJ2-4; v_gene: TRBV18; CDR3aa: CASSPGDFQYF; CDR3nt: TGTGCCAGCTCACCGGGGGACTTTCAGTACTTC
d_gene: NA; abundance: few; j_gene: TRBJ2-7; v_gene: TRBV28; CDR3aa: CASSSLNRYEQYF; CDR3nt: TGTGCCAGCAGTTCCCTCAATCGCTACGAGCAGTACTTC
d_gene: NA; abundance: few; j_gene: TRBJ1-2; v_gene: TRBV9; CDR3aa: CASSVGARPPGNGYTF; CDR3nt: TGTGCCAGCAGCGTAGGGGCCCGGCCGCCCGGGAATGGCTACACCTTC
d_gene: TRBD1; abundance: few; j_gene: TRBJ2-7; v_gene: TRBV6-1; CDR3aa: CASSRGQRYEQYF; CDR3nt: TGTGCCAGCAGTCGGGGACAGCGCTACGAGCAGTACTTC
d_gene: NA; abundance: NA; j_gene: TRBJ2-5; v_gene: TRBV5-1; CDR3aa: CASSLERLGGETQYF; CDR3nt: TGCGCCAGCAGCTTGGAGCGTCTCGGAGGAGAGACCCAGTACTTC
d_gene: NA; abundance: few; j_gene: TRBJ1-1; v_gene: TRBV7-2; CDR3aa: CASSADQGNTEAFF; CDR3nt: TGTGCCAGCAGCGCCGACCAGGGCAACACTGAAGCTTTCTTT
d_gene: NA; abundance: few; j_gene: TRBJ2-7; v_gene: TRBV6-5; CDR3aa: CASSYSIAQSSYEQYF; CDR3nt: TGTGCCAGCAGTTACTCGATAGCCCAGAGCTCCTACGAGCAGTACTTC
d_gene: NA; abundance: few; j_gene: TRBJ2-1; v_gene: TRBV29-1; CDR3aa: CSVEDRLNSYNEQFF; CDR3nt: TGCAGCGTAGAAGACAGACTTAACTCCTACAATGAGCAGTTCTTC
d_gene: NA; abundance: few; j_gene: TRBJ1-4; v_gene: TRBV19; CDR3aa: CASSSGIREKLFF; CDR3nt: TGTGCCAGCAGCAGCGGTATTCGGGAAAAACTGTTTTTT
d_gene: NA; abundance: few; j_gene: TRBJ2-1; v_gene: TRBV27; CDR3aa: CASRTGRWGQFF; CDR3nt: TGTGCCAGCAGAACAGGGCGTTGGGGGCAGTTCTTC
d_gene: NA; abundance: NA; j_gene: TRBJ1-1; v_gene: TRBV19; CDR3aa: CASLHRTAEAFF; CDR3nt: TGTGCCAGCCTACACAGGACAGCTGAAGCTTTCTTT
d_gene: NA; abundance: few; j_gene: TRBJ2-2; v_gene: TRBV5-4; CDR3aa: CASTRIGGSGELFF; CDR3nt: TGTGCCAGCACCCGAATTGGGGGCAGCGGGGAGCTGTTTTTT
d_gene: TRBD2; abundance: NA; j_gene: TRBJ2-7; v_gene: TRBV7-2; CDR3aa: CASSQGRGGPYEQYF; CDR3nt: TGTGCCAGCAGCCAAGGGAGGGGCGGGCCCTACGAGCAGTACTTC
d_gene: NA; abundance: few; j_gene: TRBJ2-6; v_gene: TRBV6-5; CDR3aa: CASSPISGANVLTF; CDR3nt: TGTGCCAGCAGCCCAATCTCTGGGGCCAACGTCCTGACTTTC
d_gene: NA; abundance: NA; j_gene: TRBJ2-1; v_gene: TRBV29-1; CDR3aa: CSVEEKGLGGGEQFF; CDR3nt: TGCAGCGTTGAAGAAAAGGGACTAGGGGGCGGTGAGCAGTTCTTC
d_gene: TRBD1; abundance: NA; j_gene: TRBJ2-5; v_gene: TRBV5-1; CDR3aa: CASSQGQGALETQYF; CDR3nt: TGCGCCAGCAGCCAGGGACAGGGGGCACTAGAGACCCAGTACTTC
d_gene: TRBD2; abundance: few; j_gene: TRBJ2-1; v_gene: TRBV30; CDR3aa: CAWSPLAGGSGEQFF; CDR3nt: TGTGCCTGGAGTCCACTAGCGGGAGGGTCCGGTGAGCAGTTCTTC
d_gene: TRBD1; abundance: NA; j_gene: TRBJ1-5; v_gene: TRBV6-6; CDR3aa: CASKDRPLMGNQPQHF; CDR3nt: TGTGCCAGCAAGGACAGGCCGCTTATGGGCAATCAGCCCCAGCATTTT
d_gene: NA; abundance: few; j_gene: TRBJ1-4; v_gene: TRBV28; CDR3aa: CASSLARIATNEKLFF; CDR3nt: TGTGCCAGCAGTTTAGCGCGGATTGCAACTAATGAAAAACTGTTTTTT
d_gene: NA; abundance: few; j_gene: TRBJ2-7; v_gene: TRBV7-8; CDR3aa: CASSLEGLPAHEQYF; CDR3nt: TGTGCCAGCAGCTTAGAGGGGCTCCCTGCCCACGAGCAGTACTTC
d_gene: TRBD1; abundance: NA; j_gene: TRBJ1-1; v_gene: TRBV28; CDR3aa: CASRQPGQGNTEAFF; CDR3nt: TGTGCCAGCAGGCAACCGGGACAGGGGAACACTGAAGCTTTCTTT
d_gene: TRBD2; abundance: few; j_gene: TRBJ2-1; v_gene: TRBV14; CDR3aa: CASSQAGLAGVREQFF; CDR3nt: TGTGCCAGCAGCCAAGCCGGACTAGCGGGAGTTCGTGAGCAGTTCTTC
d_gene: TRBD1; abundance: NA; j_gene: TRBJ1-2; v_gene: TRBV18; CDR3aa: CASSPGQGGYGYTF; CDR3nt: TGTGCCAGCTCACCGGGACAGGGGGGCTATGGCTACACCTTC
d_gene: TRBD2; abundance: few; j_gene: TRBJ2-3; v_gene: TRBV29-1; CDR3aa: CSVAMASGPTDTQYF; CDR3nt: TGCAGCGTCGCAATGGCTAGCGGCCCCACAGATACGCAGTATTTT
d_gene: TRBD2; abundance: few; j_gene: TRBJ2-1; v_gene: TRBV11-1; CDR3aa: CASSRNQPGLAGDNEQFF; CDR3nt: TGTGCCAGCAGCCGTAACCAACCGGGACTAGCGGGAGACAATGAGCAGTTCTTC
d_gene: TRBD1; abundance: few; j_gene: TRBJ2-3; v_gene: TRBV29-1; CDR3aa: CSVGRTGGASTPDTQYF; CDR3nt: TGCAGCGTTGGAAGGACAGGGGGCGCGAGTACCCCAGATACGCAGTATTTT
d_gene: NA; abundance: NA; j_gene: TRBJ2-3; v_gene: TRBV29-1; CDR3aa: CSVLDPRADTQYF; CDR3nt: TGCAGCGTCCTTGACCCCAGGGCAGATACGCAGTATTTT
d_gene: TRBD2; abundance: NA; j_gene: TRBJ2-1; v_gene: TRBV5-1; CDR3aa: CASSLESSGNWDEQFF; CDR3nt: TGCGCCAGCAGCTTGGAGTCTAGCGGGAACTGGGATGAGCAGTTCTTC
d_gene: NA; abundance: few; j_gene: TRBJ2-5; v_gene: TRBV29-1; CDR3aa: CSVGQTQETQYF; CDR3nt: TGCAGCGTTGGACAGACCCAAGAGACCCAGTACTTC
d_gene: NA; abundance: NA; j_gene: TRBJ1-2; v_gene: TRBV28; CDR3aa: CASSLDSPVTNYGYTF; CDR3nt: TGTGCCAGCAGCTTGGACAGCCCCGTTACTAACTATGGCTACACCTTC
d_gene: TRBD2; abundance: few; j_gene: TRBJ2-1; v_gene: TRBV7-8; CDR3aa: CASRTSGSVNEQFF; CDR3nt: TGTGCCAGCCGGACTAGCGGGAGTGTTAATGAGCAGTTCTTC
d_gene: TRBD1; abundance: NA; j_gene: TRBJ2-7; v_gene: TRBV28; CDR3aa: CASSLIEGRGLEQYF; CDR3nt: TGTGCCAGCAGTTTAATCGAGGGAAGGGGGCTCGAGCAGTACTTC
d_gene: NA; abundance: NA; j_gene: TRBJ2-7; v_gene: TRBV28; CDR3aa: CASSLPGNSVAEQYF; CDR3nt: TGTGCCAGCTCCCTTCCCGGGAATTCGGTTGCAGAGCAGTACTTC
d_gene: TRBD2; abundance: few; j_gene: TRBJ2-3; v_gene: TRBV30; CDR3aa: CAWSGRGREGSTDTQYF; CDR3nt: TGTGCCTGGAGTGGTAGAGGGCGGGAGGGAAGCACAGATACGCAGTATTTT